A selection of T cell receptor beta chains follows, all from one sample in a study of blood T cell repertoires in COVID-19. The repertoire was sequenced with immunoSEQ multiplex PCR; TCRdb's copy has only in-frame clones and lacks some. The sample lists over 80,000 clones, 80% to 90% occurring once. The sequenced sample consisted of peripheral blood. These TCRs come from a man in his fifties with acute or convalescent COVID-19. Both conserved end residues are part of each CDR3. A D gene is named only where the DNA matches it firmly. Rows may omit the clone size; those that give it use once, few, many or a size class.

V gene	J gene	clone size	D gene	CDR3 protein	CDR3 DNA
TRBV7-2	TRBJ2-7	NA	NA	CASSTRTGWGLEQYF	TGTGCCAGCAGCACCCGGACAGGATGGGGACTCGAGCAGTACTTC
TRBV3-1/TRBV3-2	TRBJ2-7	NA	NA	CASSQLARDYEQYF	TGTGCCAGCAGCCAACTAGCGAGGGACTACGAGCAGTACTTC
TRBV6-5	TRBJ1-6	NA	NA	CASSYEQGWNSPLHF	TGTGCCAGCAGTTACGAGCAGGGTTGGAATTCACCCCTCCACTTT
TRBV30	TRBJ1-5	medium-sized	NA	CAWSVVRFGVGNQPQHF	TGTGCCTGGAGTGTAGTCCGCTTCGGGGTTGGCAATCAGCCCCAGCATTTT
TRBV6-5	TRBJ2-3	NA	TRBD2	CASTRRGAADTQYF	TGTGCCAGCACTCGGCGGGGGGCGGCAGATACGCAGTATTTT
TRBV6-5	TRBJ2-2	NA	TRBD2	CASAGGIGTGELFF	TGTGCCAGCGCGGGGGGGATAGGCACCGGGGAGCTGTTTTTT
TRBV19	TRBJ1-3	NA	NA	CATGGITGNTIYF	TGTGCCACCGGGGGTATAACCGGAAACACCATATATTTT
TRBV27	TRBJ1-2	NA	TRBD1	CASSTRTGAWSYTF	TGTGCCAGCAGTACCAGGACAGGGGCCTGGAGCTACACCTTC
TRBV7-8	TRBJ1-5	NA	TRBD1	CASSFSHGQGVSNQPQHF	TGTGCCAGCAGCTTTTCCCACGGACAGGGGGTATCGAATCAGCCCCAGCATTTT
TRBV3-1/TRBV3-2	TRBJ1-2	NA	NA	CASSQFTGMRYGYTF	TGTGCCAGCAGCCAATTTACAGGGATGCGCTATGGCTACACCTTC
TRBV19	TRBJ2-3	NA	TRBD2	CASSIGGAGADTQYF	TGTGCCAGTAGTATCGGGGGGGCGGGGGCAGATACGCAGTATTTT
TRBV4-1	TRBJ2-5	NA	TRBD2	CASSPLTSGGPGETQYF	TGCGCCAGCAGCCCCCTGACTAGCGGGGGGCCTGGAGAGACCCAGTACTTC
TRBV5-1	TRBJ2-2	NA	NA	CASRTDILNTGELFF	TGCGCCAGCAGGACCGACATTTTAAACACCGGGGAGCTGTTTTTT
TRBV5-4	TRBJ1-3	NA	NA	CASSLREGDTIYF	TGTGCCAGCAGCCTCAGGGAGGGAGACACCATATATTTT
TRBV14	TRBJ1-6	NA	NA	CASSPGSSYNSPLHF	TGTGCCAGCAGCCCGGGGAGCTCCTATAATTCACCCCTCCACTTT
TRBV11-1	TRBJ1-1	NA	TRBD1	CASSLAWTGPNTEAFF	TGTGCCAGCAGCTTAGCCTGGACAGGGCCGAACACTGAAGCTTTCTTT